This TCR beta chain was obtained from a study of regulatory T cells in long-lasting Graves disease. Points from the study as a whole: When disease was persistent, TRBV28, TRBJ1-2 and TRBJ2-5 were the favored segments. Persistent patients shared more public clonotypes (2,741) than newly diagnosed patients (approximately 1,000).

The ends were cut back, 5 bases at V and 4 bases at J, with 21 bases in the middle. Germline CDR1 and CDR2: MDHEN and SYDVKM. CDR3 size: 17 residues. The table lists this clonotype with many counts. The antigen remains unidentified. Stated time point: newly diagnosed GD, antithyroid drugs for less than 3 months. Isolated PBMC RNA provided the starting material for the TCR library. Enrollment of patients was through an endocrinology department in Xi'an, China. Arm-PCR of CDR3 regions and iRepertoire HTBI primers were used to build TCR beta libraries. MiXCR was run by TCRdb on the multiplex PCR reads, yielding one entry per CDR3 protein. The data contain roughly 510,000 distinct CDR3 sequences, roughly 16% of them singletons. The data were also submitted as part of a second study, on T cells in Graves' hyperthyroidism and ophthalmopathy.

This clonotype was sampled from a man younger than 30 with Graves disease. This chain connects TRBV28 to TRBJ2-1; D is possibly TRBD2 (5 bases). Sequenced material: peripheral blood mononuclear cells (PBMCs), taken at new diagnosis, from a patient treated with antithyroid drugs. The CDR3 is CASSRTRASWQYNEQFF. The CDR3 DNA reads TGTGCCAGCAGTCGTACTCGCGCTAGCTGGCAATACAATGAGCAGTTCTTC.